The 9 T cell receptor beta chains given below trace back to one sample, sequenced in a study of PD-1 blockade in classical Hodgkin lymphoma. There was relapse after autologous stem cell transplantation in every patient, and there was variation in brentuximab vedotin exposure. The repertoire was sequenced with immunoSEQ multiplex PCR; TCRdb's copy has only in-frame clones and lacks some. The table has roughly 61,000 clones, approximately 90% seen once. The specimen comprised peripheral blood mononuclear cells (PBMCs), sampled before the second cycle of nivolumab. The receptors originated from a human donor with classical Hodgkin lymphoma.

The chain links TRBV15 to TRBJ1-2; D is unresolved. The CDR3 consists of 15 residues. The germline gives CDR1 LNHNV, CDR2 YYDKDF (reference sequence). Trimming took off 0 bases at V and 0 bases at J, with 8 bases between the two ends. The CDR3 protein is CATSRDRSSNYGYTF. CDR3 nucleotides: TGTGCCACCAGCAGAGATCGGTCGTCTAACTATGGCTACACCTTC. The variable domain in full, completed from reference TRBV15 and TRBJ1-2, reads DAMVIQNPRYQVTQFGKPVTLSCSQTLNHNVMYWYQQKSSQAPKLLFHYYDKDFNNEADTPDNFQSRRPNTSFCFLDIRSPGLGDTAMYLCATSRDRSSNYGYTFGSGTRLTVV.

The V and J genes are TRBV18 and TRBJ2-5, with a weak D call TRBD2 (6 bases). This CDR3 is 15 amino acids long. Germline V gene data show CDR1 as KGHSH and CDR2 as LQKENI. The V gene lost 7 bases and the J gene lost 3 bases, with 18 bases spanning the gap. CDR3 nucleotides: TGTGCCAGCTGCTTTGCGGTCCCTAGCGAAGAGACCCAGTACTTC. It specifies CASCFAVPSEETQYF.

This clone appeared a few times. The chain uses TRBV19 and TRBJ1-5; 8 bases match TRBD1. V lost 8 bases to trimming and J lost 4 bases; unmatched junction nucleotides: 4. The CDR3 consists of 13 residues. Germline V gene data show CDR1 as LNHDA and CDR2 as SQIVND (reference sequence). The CDR3, as DNA: TGTGCCAGTGATAGACAGGGGAATCAGCCCCAGCATTTT. Translated: CASDRQGNQPQHF. The full variable domain, with the rest looked up from reference TRBV19 and TRBJ1-5, is DGGITQSPKYLFRKEGQNVTLSCEQNLNHDAMYWYRQDPGQGLRLIYYSQIVNDFQKGDIAEGYSVSREKKESFPLTVTSAQKNPTAFYLCASDRQGNQPQHFGDGTRLSIL.

The CDR3 is CASSFDRDYGYTF. CDR3 sequence (DNA): TGTGCCAGCAGTTTCGACAGGGACTATGGCTACACCTTC. The chain links TRBV27 to TRBJ1-2; 7 bases map to TRBD1. This CDR3 is built from 13 residues. The germline CDR1 and CDR2 sequences are MNHEY and SMNVEV (reference sequence). The junction had 1 base not matched to a gene; V was cut back by 3 bases and J by 3 bases.

V gene TRBV9 combines with J gene TRBJ2-5; no clear D. The V gene lost 4 bases and the J gene lost 0 bases, with 4 bases spanning the gap. CDR1 is SGDLS and CDR2 is YYNGEE in the germline V gene. The CDR3 length is 12 residues. CDR3 bases: TGTGCCAGCAGCCCGGACCAAGAGACCCAGTACTTC. This codes for CASSPDQETQYF.

This clone was counted between two and nine times. V gene TRBV27 combines with J gene TRBJ2-3, with a tentative D call TRBD2 (7 bases). Germline V lookup: CDR1 MNHEY, CDR2 SMNVEV (reference sequence). The CDR3 runs to 16 residues. V was shortened by 1 base and J by 4 bases, with 15 bases between the two germline ends. CDR3 bases: TGTGCCAGCAGTTTATGGGGAGGGGGTAGGGCAGATACGCAGTATTTT. Protein product: CASSLWGGGRADTQYF.

This clone was found a few times. The gene calls are TRBV4-1 and TRBJ2-2, with D tentatively TRBD2 (5 bases). Germline lookup yields CDR1 MGHRA and CDR2 YSYEKL. There are 18 residues in the CDR3. The ends were cut back, 1 base at V and 3 bases at J, with 18 bases in the middle. The CDR3 coding sequence is TGCGCCAGCAGCCAAGCCTTTTTGAGGCGGCGGGACACCGGGGAGCTGTTTTTT. This gives the protein CASSQAFLRRRDTGELFF.

This chain links TRBV27 with TRBJ1-5; D is undetermined. V was pared by 8 bases and J by 2 bases, with 13 bases between. The CDR3 contains 14 residues. From germline, CDR1 is MNHEY and CDR2 SMNVEV (reference sequence). CDR3 residues: CASSSHPGNQPQHF. CDR3 DNA: TGTGCCAGCTCTTCCCACCCCGGCAATCAGCCCCAGCATTTT.

The chain joins TRBV15 to TRBJ1-5; no clear D. Per germline, CDR1 LNHNV and CDR2 YYDKDF (reference sequence). This CDR3 has 15 residues. Trimming cost V 0 bases and J 6 bases, with 12 bases left between them. This chain's CDR3 is CATSRDLEASQPQHF. The CDR3 nucleotides are TGTGCCACCAGCAGAGATCTGGAGGCCAGTCAGCCCCAGCATTTT.